The clone carrying this T cell receptor beta chain was counted ten times or more. The antigen remains unidentified. Time point noted: newly diagnosed GD, antithyroid drugs for less than 3 months. The TCR library was made from RNA extracted from PBMCs. Sequencing libraries for TCR beta were prepared with iRepertoire HTBI primers and Arm-PCR of CDR3 regions. One entry per CDR3 protein results from TCRdb running MiXCR on the multiplex PCR reads. This repertoire shows approximately 350,000 distinct CDR3 sequences, 15% to 20% found once; its top ten account for around 20%. The data derive from a study of regulatory T cells in long-lasting Graves disease. The V end lost 4 bases, the J end lost 4 bases, and 18 bases lay between the germline ends. This CDR3 spans 15 amino acids. Germline values: CDR1 DFQATT, CDR2 SNEGSKA (reference sequence). Study-wide results and limits: Persistent disease favored TRBV28, TRBJ1-2 and TRBJ2-5. Those with persistent Graves' had less TCR diversity than newly diagnosed patients.

The data also belong to a second study, concerning T cells in Graves' hyperthyroidism and ophthalmopathy.

Material: peripheral blood mononuclear cells (PBMCs), obtained at new diagnosis, from a patient treated with antithyroid drugs. The chain is built from TRBV20-1 and TRBJ2-3; D unresolved. The sequence was collected from a woman aged 18-30 years with Graves disease. CDR3 in amino acids: CSANRFAESADTQYF. In DNA form, the CDR3 reads TGCAGTGCTAATCGATTCGCGGAGTCTGCAGATACGCAGTATTTT.